This entry lists 12 T cell receptor beta chains sequenced from one sample in a study of blood T cells in healthy people across ages. Next came a second PCR, run for about 6 to 12 cycles, which used a sample-barcoded 5' primer along with a J-beta primer mix. TCRdb itself ran the 5' RACE reads through MiXCR, one entry per CDR3 protein. The data contain 790,000 or so distinct CDR3 sequences, less than 60% of them singletons. Sequences were obtained from blood. The receptors originated from an elderly man in good health.

The chain combines TRBV5-5 with TRBJ1-5, with D unresolved. In germline, CDR1 is SGHKS, CDR2 YYEKEE (reference sequence). The CDR3 sequence is 15 residues long. V lost 0 bases, J lost 5 bases, and 12 bases lay in between. CDR3 in DNA: TGTGCCAGCAGCTTGGCCCTGCGGGAGGATCAGCCCCAGCATTTT. It is translated as CASSLALREDQPQHF.

The chain carries TRBV5-1 and TRBJ2-5, with 14 bases that match TRBD2. Germline loops: CDR1 SGHRS, CDR2 YFSETQ. J was trimmed by 3 bases and V by 2 bases; bases with no gene match: 6. This CDR3 is 17 amino acids long. The CDR3 here is CASSFGLGLAGEETQYF. The CDR3 bases are TGCGCCAGCAGCTTTGGCCTGGGACTAGCGGGAGAAGAGACCCAGTACTTC. The full variable domain, its missing parts supplied by reference TRBV5-1 and TRBJ2-5, is KAGVTQTPRYLIKTRGQQVTLSCSPISGHRSVSWYQQTPGQGLQFLFEYFSETQRNKGNFPGRFSGRQFSNSRSEMNVSTLELGDSALYLCASSFGLGLAGEETQYFGPGTRLLVL.

This clonotype was observed a single time. V gene TRBV29-1 combines with J gene TRBJ2-4; 13 bases are a match to TRBD2. V lost 5 bases, J lost 13 bases, and 17 bases stayed unmatched. The CDR3 loop spans 16 amino acids. Germline CDR1 reads SQVTM; CDR2 reads ANQGSEA. The chain's CDR3 is CSVTGLAGARYSEQYF. As DNA, the CDR3 is TGCAGCGTTACCGGACTAGCGGGAGCACGGTACAGTGAGCAGTACTTC.

Note on this clonotype: It may be a read error: a sequence one base away is much more abundant. This chain connects TRBV5-1 to TRBJ2-4, with D hard to call. The J call may be incorrect, as the DNA end agrees better with TRBJ2-7. The CDR3 runs 14 residues. CDR1 is SGHRS, CDR2 YFSETQ, per germline. CDR3 sequence: CASSLEGHSSEQYF. The CDR3 bases are TGCGCCAGCAGCTTGGAGGGCCACTCCTCCGAGCAGTACTTC.

Here the CDR3 reads CASSPGLAGLKQYF. The CDR3 DNA is TGTGCCAGCAGCCCGGGACTAGCGGGCTTAAAGCAGTACTTC. The chain has TRBV3-1 and TRBJ2-5, with TRBD2 identical over 12 bases. The CDR3 is made up of 14 amino acids. Germline CDR1 is LGHDT and CDR2 is YNNKEL (reference sequence). The V gene end was trimmed by 4 bases and the J gene end by 11 bases; junction bases not matched to a gene: 8.

This clonotype was seen many times. The chain joins TRBV12-3 or TRBV12-4 to TRBJ2-4; tentative D call: TRBD2 (5 bases). The CDR3 has 13 amino acids. The V gene lost 7 bases and the J gene lost 9 bases, with 16 bases spanning the gap. The CDR3 DNA is TGTGCCAGCAAAGGAGAGGGAGTGGGCATTCAGTACTTC. Encoded protein: CASKGEGVGIQYF.

The chain carries TRBV12-3 or TRBV12-4 and TRBJ2-1; maybe TRBD1 (6 bases). The CDR3 is 16 amino acids. Deletions cut 5 bases from V and 0 bases from J, with 14 bases between. The CDR3 loop is CASSPFGRGSYNEQFF. In DNA, the CDR3 is TGTGCCAGCAGTCCGTTTGGCAGGGGCTCCTACAATGAGCAGTTCTTC.

The V and J genes are TRBV7-8 and TRBJ2-7; tentative D call: TRBD2 (5 bases). CDR1 SGHVS and CDR2 FQNEAQ come from the germline V gene. With 1 base removed from V and 2 bases from J, the gap between germline ends came to 12 bases. The CDR3 sequence is 15 residues long. The CDR3 is CASSLGAATTYEQYF. The CDR3 nucleotides read TGTGCCAGCAGCTTAGGGGCAGCGACTACCTACGAGCAGTACTTC.

This clonotype was seen more than once but under ten times. This chain links TRBV29-1 with TRBJ2-7; 8 bases agree with TRBD1. Trimming removed 4 bases from V and 4 bases from J; junction bases left unmatched: 6. This CDR3 has 13 amino acids. Germline CDR1 and CDR2: SQVTM and ANQGSEA. CDR3 DNA sequence: TGCAGCGTTGCCCAGGGGGCTCGTTACGAGCAGTACTTC. Residues: CSVAQGARYEQYF.

The chain employs TRBV12-3 or TRBV12-4 and TRBJ1-6, with D possibly being TRBD1 (6 bases). The CDR3 has 12 residues. With 5 bases removed from V and 13 bases from J, the gap between germline ends came to 12 bases. The DNA of the CDR3 is TGTGCCAGCAGTCAAGAGGGGGGTCCCCTCCACTTT. Translation gives CASSQEGGPLHF.

This clonotype turned up a few times. This sequence joins TRBV4-2 and TRBJ2-6; D remains unclear. Germline values: CDR1 LGHNA, CDR2 YNFKEQ. V was trimmed by 1 base and J by 6 bases, leaving 10 bases between them. The CDR3 is made up of 15 amino acids. CDR3 DNA sequence: TGTGCCAGCAGCCAAGTGGGCACCTCGGCCAACGTCCTGACTTTC. Encoded protein: CASSQVGTSANVLTF.

V gene TRBV20-1 combines with J gene TRBJ2-5, with 10 bases fitting TRBD1. The DNA end lines up better with TRBJ2-7; the J call may be wrong. The CDR3 is 12 residues long. CDR1 and CDR2 (germline): DFQATT, SNEGSKA (reference sequence). The CDR3 sequence: CSADRGLHEQYF. CDR3 coding DNA: TGCAGTGCTGACAGGGGGCTCCACGAGCAGTACTTC.